This paragraph reports one T cell receptor (beta chain). Its antigen remains unidentified. These data belong to a study of cytomegalovirus exposure and HLA in healthy donors. Whole-study results and caveats: Per a later analysis, about 18,000 TCR beta sequences showed association with HLA alleles at 0.05 false discovery rate. An Asian-associated ancestry cluster reportedly showed fewer N-insertions than the roughly 670-donor mean in a later analysis.

Each donor was nominally healthy when sampled (though unrecorded immune exposures were likely). The CDR3 is made up of 15 amino acids. Primers for the PCR totalled 60 Vbeta and 13 Jbeta. Source study methods: An analysis performed later counted roughly 79 million unique TCR beta chains (around 10 million of them shared). The table came from immunoSEQ multiplex PCR; TCRdb's copy has only in-frame clones and leaves some out. V, J and clone size are those of that table, while D and trimming were read from the DNA. The repertoire holds about 190,000 clones, with roughly nine tenths as singletons. The sample comprised PBMCs. The origin of this receptor is a boy aged 2 to 10 in good health and CMV-seronegative. This rearrangement joins TRBV21-1 to TRBJ2-1; no check of the table's D call, TRBD1, against the DNA was made. TRBV21-1 is given as a pseudogene. The CDR3 region is CASIADRIFCGEQFF. The CDR3 DNA is TGTGCCAGCATAGCGGACAGGATTTTCTGTGGTGAGCAGTTCTTC.